These T cell receptor beta chains were read from a single sample in a study of blood T cell repertoires in COVID-19. TCRdb keeps only in-frame clones here, not all; method: immunoSEQ multiplex PCR. The repertoire consists of under 250,000 clones, with 85% to 90% occurring once and the leading ten covering more than 1.2%. The sample was peripheral blood. The receptors derive from a man at least 80 years old with acute or convalescent COVID-19. Each CDR3 is given with its conserved first and last residue. Each record gives: D gene, clone size, V gene, J gene, CDR3 protein, CDR3 DNA. A D gene is named only where the DNA matches it firmly. For some rows the clone size is stated as once, few or many, or as a class when expanded; others skip it.

TRBD2	NA	TRBV24-1	TRBJ2-1	CATSDFSGRASEQFF	TGTGCCACCAGTGATTTCAGCGGGAGGGCGAGTGAGCAGTTCTTC
NA	NA	TRBV7-8	TRBJ2-7	CASSSLTSSYEQYF	TGTGCCAGCAGCTCCTTAACTAGTAGCTACGAGCAGTACTTC
NA	NA	TRBV5-1	TRBJ2-7	CASSLDILSHEQYF	TGCGCCAGCAGCTTGGATATTCTAAGCCACGAGCAGTACTTC
NA	once	TRBV19	TRBJ1-2	CASSIEGANNYGYTF	TGTGCCAGTAGTATAGAGGGGGCGAACAACTATGGCTACACCTTC
NA	NA	TRBV28	TRBJ1-2	CASSLAGNYGYTF	TGTGCCAGCAGTTTAGCAGGGAACTATGGCTACACCTTC
TRBD1	NA	TRBV7-3	TRBJ2-2	CASSRGQGVTGELFF	TGTGCCAGCAGCCGGGGACAGGGGGTCACCGGGGAGCTGTTTTTT
NA	NA	TRBV21-1	TRBJ1-2	CASSKGGQGENYGYTF	TGTGCCAGCAGCAAGGGGGGACAGGGGGAGAACTATGGCTACACCTTC
NA	NA	TRBV3-1/TRBV3-2	TRBJ2-1	CASSQSVLINEQFF	TGTGCCAGCAGCCAATCCGTATTAATAAATGAGCAGTTCTTC
NA	NA	TRBV19	TRBJ2-1	CASSIDRSTYNEQFF	TGTGCCAGTAGTATAGATCGCAGTACCTACAATGAGCAGTTCTTC
TRBD1	NA	TRBV27	TRBJ1-4	CASSFGTGGNEKLFF	TGTGCCAGCAGTTTCGGGACAGGGGGTAATGAAAAACTGTTTTTT
TRBD1	NA	TRBV11-2	TRBJ2-5	CASSPTGVQGQETQYF	TGTGCCAGCAGCCCGACAGGGGTTCAAGGTCAAGAGACCCAGTACTTC
NA	NA	TRBV5-1	TRBJ2-1	CASSLATGKREQFF	TGCGCCAGCAGCTTGGCCACCGGGAAGCGGGAGCAGTTCTTC
NA	NA	TRBV6-1	TRBJ1-5	CASSELGAQPQHF	TGTGCCAGCAGTGAACTAGGGGCCCAGCCCCAGCATTTT
NA	NA	TRBV7-9	TRBJ2-1	CASKSGELAYNEQFF	TGTGCCAGCAAGAGCGGAGAGCTCGCCTACAATGAGCAGTTCTTC
NA	NA	TRBV4-2	TRBJ1-1	CASSPPGEMNTEAFF	TGTGCCAGCAGCCCCCCCGGGGAAATGAACACTGAAGCTTTCTTT
NA	NA	TRBV7-2	TRBJ2-7	CASSLESGESYEQYF	TGTGCCAGCAGCTTAGAGTCAGGGGAAAGCTACGAGCAGTACTTC
TRBD1	NA	TRBV3-1/TRBV3-2	TRBJ2-5	CASSQGGTGGTETQYF	TGTGCCAGCAGCCAAGGAGGGACAGGGGGTACAGAGACCCAGTACTTC
TRBD1	NA	TRBV10-3	TRBJ1-2	CAIRGQEVGYGYTF	TGTGCCATCAGGGGACAGGAGGTTGGCTATGGCTACACCTTC
TRBD1	NA	TRBV6-5	TRBJ1-1	CASSYEGASTEAFF	TGTGCCAGCAGTTACGAGGGGGCATCCACTGAAGCTTTCTTT
NA	NA	TRBV2	TRBJ1-1	CASTIKRENTEAFF	TGTGCCAGTACAATTAAGAGGGAGAACACTGAAGCTTTCTTT
NA	NA	TRBV19	TRBJ2-3	CASSIGRAVTDTQYF	TGTGCCAGTAGTATAGGGAGGGCAGTCACAGATACGCAGTATTTT
TRBD2	NA	TRBV7-2	TRBJ2-1	CASKGGGVEQFF	TGTGCCAGCAAGGGCGGGGGGGTTGAGCAGTTCTTC
NA	NA	TRBV7-2	TRBJ2-5	CASSFGGQETQYF	TGTGCCAGCAGCTTCGGGGGCCAAGAGACCCAGTACTTC
TRBD2	NA	TRBV11-2	TRBJ2-7	CASSLLPGAGGLASHEQYF	TGTGCCAGCAGCTTATTGCCGGGGGCAGGGGGACTAGCGTCCCACGAGCAGTACTTC
TRBD2	NA	TRBV28	TRBJ2-1	CASSSGRAFEQFF	TGTGCCAGCAGTAGCGGGAGGGCCTTTGAGCAGTTCTTC
NA	NA	TRBV29-1	TRBJ1-4	CSVDRTGTNEKLFF	TGCAGCGTTGATCGTACAGGGACTAATGAAAAACTGTTTTTT
TRBD2	NA	TRBV3-1/TRBV3-2	TRBJ2-6	CASSLRGGLGANVLTF	TGTGCCAGCAGCCTACGCGGGGGACTGGGGGCCAACGTCCTGACTTTC
NA	once	TRBV18	TRBJ2-7	CASSRDTSYEQYF	TGTGCCAGCTCAAGAGACACCTCCTACGAGCAGTACTTC
NA	NA	TRBV9	TRBJ2-3	CASSSGGASTDTQYF	TGTGCCAGCAGTTCAGGCGGGGCCTCCACAGATACGCAGTATTTT
NA	NA	TRBV4-2	TRBJ1-1	CASRRGRETEAFF	TGTGCCAGCAGAAGAGGGAGGGAGACTGAAGCTTTCTTT
NA	NA	TRBV10-2	TRBJ1-2	CASSEGQVDYGYTF	TGCGCCAGCAGTGAGGGGCAGGTAGACTATGGCTACACCTTC
TRBD2	NA	TRBV5-4	TRBJ2-1	CASSLSGDPYNEQFF	TGTGCCAGCAGCTTGAGCGGGGACCCATACAATGAGCAGTTCTTC
TRBD1	NA	TRBV12-5	TRBJ2-7	CASGLPGQGGYEQYF	TGTGCTAGTGGTTTACCGGGACAGGGTGGGTACGAGCAGTACTTC
NA	NA	TRBV2	TRBJ1-6	CASNRRGSPLHF	TGTGCCAGCAACAGGCGGGGTTCACCCCTCCACTTT